Following are 17 T cell receptor beta chains from one sample sequenced in a study of blood T cell repertoires in COVID-19. Profiled with immunoSEQ multiplex PCR; TCRdb holds only in-frame clones, not every one. The sample carries 250,000 or so clones, 70% to 90% recorded once. The sequencing input was PBMCs or T cells enriched from blood (not recorded which). The source of these receptors is a woman between 50 and 59 years old who had recovered from COVID-19.

The chain has TRBV9 and TRBJ1-6; D ambiguous. V lost 3 bases to trimming and J lost 5 bases, with 3 bases between them. Germline V gives CDR1 SGDLS, CDR2 YYNGEE. The CDR3 is 12 residues long. CDR3 sequence (DNA): TGTGCCAGCAGCGCCGATAATTCACCCCTCCACTTT. Its translation: CASSADNSPLHF.

The rearrangement joins TRBV19 to TRBJ1-1; TRBD1 is a possible D gene (6 bases). This CDR3 has 15 residues. V lost 2 bases and J lost 6, with 16 bases in between. Germline lookup yields CDR1 LNHDA and CDR2 SQIVND (reference sequence). CDR3 nucleotide sequence: TGTGCCAGTAGTATATTAGGGGACATGGGGGCTGAAGCTTTCTTT. This sequence encodes CASSILGDMGAEAFF. The full variable domain, rest sourced from reference TRBV19 and TRBJ1-1, is DGGITQSPKYLFRKEGQNVTLSCEQNLNHDAMYWYRQDPGQGLRLIYYSQIVNDFQKGDIAEGYSVSREKKESFPLTVTSAQKNPTAFYLCASSILGDMGAEAFFGQGTRLTVV.

This clone has only a few counts. Germline is not matched at one junction end, which may reflect a read error. This chain connects TRBV27 to TRBJ1-5, with D possibly being TRBD1 (6 bases). The length of the CDR3 is 14 residues. Per germline, CDR1 MNHEY and CDR2 SMNVEV (reference sequence). The CDR3 loop reads CASSLTGYNRPQHF. As DNA, the CDR3 is TGTGCCAGCAGTCTGACAGGCTACAATCGGCCCCAGCATTTT.

The rearrangement joins TRBV5-1 to TRBJ2-7; D perhaps matches TRBD1 (6 bases). The CDR3 is 14 amino acids. Looked up from germline, CDR1 is SGHRS and CDR2 is YFSETQ. V was clipped by 0 bases and J by 3 bases, with 10 bases between them. The CDR3 here is CASSLEGGFYEQYF. In DNA, the CDR3 is TGCGCCAGCAGCTTGGAAGGGGGATTCTACGAGCAGTACTTC.

The V call is TRBV10-1, the J call TRBJ2-3; 11 bases fit TRBD1. Germline loops: CDR1 WNHNN, CDR2 SYGVQD (reference sequence). The CDR3 is 15 residues long. V lost 5 bases, J lost 2 bases, and 3 bases stayed unmatched. The CDR3, as DNA: TGCGCCAGCAGTTTGGGACAGGGGGACACAGATACGCAGTATTTT. Residues: CASSLGQGDTDTQYF.

The chain uses TRBV29-1 and TRBJ2-3, with D maybe TRBD1 (5 bases). Germline V gives CDR1 SQVTM, CDR2 ANQGSEA. V was clipped by 7 bases and J by 3 bases, with 14 bases between them. The length of the CDR3 is 13 residues. In DNA form, the CDR3 reads TGCAGCGGGACCCTAGGGGTGACAGATACGCAGTATTTT. This gives the protein CSGTLGVTDTQYF.

This chain uses TRBV6-5 with TRBJ1-1; D is ambiguous. The length of the CDR3 is 13 residues. The V gene lost 10 bases and the J gene lost 2 bases, with 14 bases spanning the gap. Looked up from germline, CDR1 is MNHEY and CDR2 is SVGAGI. The CDR3 sequence: CATRRGINTEAFF. The DNA of the CDR3 is TGTGCCACACGTAGAGGGATCAACACTGAAGCTTTCTTT.

A few counts support this clone. The V and J genes are TRBV7-8 and TRBJ1-2; D is possibly TRBD1 (5 bases). Germline values: CDR1 SGHVS, CDR2 FQNEAQ. The CDR3 totals 13 residues. V was clipped by 2 bases and J by 4 bases, with 8 bases between them. CDR3 residues: CASSLSGGYGYTF. The CDR3 DNA reads TGTGCCAGCAGCTTATCCGGGGGCTATGGCTACACCTTC. Looking up the rest from reference TRBV7-8 and TRBJ1-2 gives the full variable domain: GAGVSQSPRYKVAKRGQDVALRCDPISGHVSLFWYQQALGQGPEFLTYFQNEAQLDKSGLPSDRFFAERPEGSVSTLKIQRTQQEDSAVYLCASSLSGGYGYTFGSGTRLTVV.

J is TRBJ2-7 and V is TRBV2; TRBD1 matches 8 bases. The CDR3 length is 15 residues. The trim removed 7 bases at V and 2 bases at J, leaving 10 bases unmatched. Germline assignment: CDR1 SNHLY and CDR2 FYNNEI. CDR3 in amino acids: CASTLGSRGPYEQYF. The CDR3 nucleotides read TGTGCCAGCACATTAGGAAGCAGGGGGCCCTACGAGCAGTACTTC.

DNA for the CDR3: TGTGCCAGCAGTTACGGGACTAGCGGAGCCACAGATACGCAGTATTTT. Protein: CASSYGTSGATDTQYF. The J gene is TRBJ2-3, the V gene TRBV6-2 or TRBV6-3; 11 bases line up with TRBD2. The CDR3 covers 16 residues. CDR1 MNHEY and CDR2 SVGEGT come from the germline V gene. V trimming: 2 bases; J trimming: 2 bases; junction bases outside the gene matches: 3.

The table lists this clone with a few counts. CDR3 sequence: CPPSGGCYGYTF. The CDR3, as DNA: TGTCCCCCCTCAGGGGGCTGCTATGGCTACACCTTC. This sequence joins TRBV27 and TRBJ1-2; 8 positions agree with TRBD1. Germline-derived CDR1 and CDR2 are MNHEY and SMNVEV (reference sequence). This CDR3 comprises 12 residues.

The V call is TRBV19, the J call TRBJ1-2, with 8 bases aligning to TRBD1. Per the germline V gene, CDR1 is LNHDA and CDR2 is SQIVND (reference sequence). The trim removed 6 bases at V and 6 bases at J, leaving 9 bases unmatched. This CDR3 has 14 residues. The CDR3 here is CASSNTGGEDGYTF. CDR3 DNA sequence: TGTGCCAGTAGCAACACAGGGGGTGAAGATGGCTACACCTTC.

V and J are TRBV6-5 and TRBJ1-5, with TRBD1 matching 8 bases. Germline loops: CDR1 MNHEY, CDR2 SVGAGI. The V gene end was trimmed by 6 bases and the J gene end by 5 bases; junction bases not matched to a gene: 6. The CDR3 spans 14 residues. CDR3 amino acids: CASSAGGSYQPQHF. The DNA for the CDR3 is TGTGCCAGCAGCGCAGGGGGCTCCTATCAGCCCCAGCATTTT.

V gene TRBV6-4 combines with J gene TRBJ1-6, with 7 nucleotides matching TRBD1. Germline CDR1 MRHNA, CDR2 SNTAGT. There are 13 residues in the CDR3. V lost 5 bases and J lost 11; bases outside the gene matches: 6. The CDR3 DNA follows: TGTGCCAGCAGTCAGACAGGGCGAGCACCCCTCCACTTT. The encoded protein is CASSQTGRAPLHF.

The chain has TRBV11-2 and TRBJ1-2; D not resolved. CDR1 is SGHAT, CDR2 FQNNGV, per germline. Trimming stripped 5 bases from V and 7 bases from J, with 11 bases between. The CDR3 has 12 residues. The CDR3 sequence: CASSATTLGYTF. The CDR3 DNA sequence: TGTGCCAGCAGCGCCACTACACTTGGCTACACCTTC.

This chain uses TRBV28 with TRBJ2-2, with 7 bases aligning to TRBD2. Losses at the gene ends were 6 bases for V and 2 bases for J; bases not matched to a gene: 3. This CDR3 has 14 amino acids. Per the germline V gene, CDR1 is MDHEN and CDR2 is SYDVKM. The CDR3 sequence: CASSRTRNTGELFF. The CDR3 DNA follows: TGTGCCAGCAGCCGGACTAGAAACACCGGGGAGCTGTTTTTT.

This rearrangement joins TRBV5-6 to TRBJ2-1; 15 nucleotides line up with TRBD2. CDR1 and CDR2 (germline): SGHDT, YYEEEE. J lost 8 bases, V lost 4 bases, and 10 bases had no gene match. The CDR3 totals 17 residues. CDR3 DNA: TGTGCCAGCAGCCCAAGGACTAGCGGGAGGGTCGTCGATGAGCAGTTCTTC. Translation gives CASSPRTSGRVVDEQFF. The full variable domain, rest sourced from reference TRBV5-6 and TRBJ2-1, is DAGVTQSPTHLIKTRGQQVTLRCSPKSGHDTVSWYQQALGQGPQFIFQYYEEEERQRGNFPDRFSGHQFPNYSSELNVNALLLGDSALYLCASSPRTSGRVVDEQFFGPGTRLTVL.